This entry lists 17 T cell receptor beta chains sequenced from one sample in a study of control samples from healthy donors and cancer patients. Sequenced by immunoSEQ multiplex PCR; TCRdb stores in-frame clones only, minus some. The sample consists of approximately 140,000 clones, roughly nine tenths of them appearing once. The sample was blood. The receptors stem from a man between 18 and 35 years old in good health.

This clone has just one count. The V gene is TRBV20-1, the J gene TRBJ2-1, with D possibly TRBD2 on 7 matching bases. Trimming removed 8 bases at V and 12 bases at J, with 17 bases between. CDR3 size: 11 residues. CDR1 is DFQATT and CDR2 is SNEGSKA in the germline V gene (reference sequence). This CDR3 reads CSTRGGTLQFF. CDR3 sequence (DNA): TGCAGTACAAGGGGGGGGACCCTGCAGTTCTTC.

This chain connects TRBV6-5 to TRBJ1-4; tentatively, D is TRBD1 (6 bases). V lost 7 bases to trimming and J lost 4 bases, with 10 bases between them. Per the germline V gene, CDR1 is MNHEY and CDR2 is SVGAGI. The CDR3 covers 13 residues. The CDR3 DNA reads TGTGCCAGCATAGACAGGAGTAATGAAAAACTGTTTTTT. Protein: CASIDRSNEKLFF.

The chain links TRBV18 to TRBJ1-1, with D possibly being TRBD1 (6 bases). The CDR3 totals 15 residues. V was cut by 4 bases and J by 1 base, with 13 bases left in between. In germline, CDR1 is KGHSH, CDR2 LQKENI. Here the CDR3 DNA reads TGTGCCAGCTCACAACTCAGGGGAACGAACACTGAAGCTTTCTTT. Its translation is CASSQLRGTNTEAFF.

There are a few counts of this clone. CDR3 sequence (DNA): TGTGCCAGCAGCTTAATGGTAGCTCCCCCCGGAGGAGCTTTCTTT. Translating gives CASSLMVAPPGGAFF. The chain links TRBV7-8 to TRBJ1-1; unclear D gene. V was trimmed by 2 bases and J by 10 bases, leaving 20 bases between them. Germline lookup yields CDR1 SGHVS and CDR2 FQNEAQ. The CDR3 is 15 residues long.

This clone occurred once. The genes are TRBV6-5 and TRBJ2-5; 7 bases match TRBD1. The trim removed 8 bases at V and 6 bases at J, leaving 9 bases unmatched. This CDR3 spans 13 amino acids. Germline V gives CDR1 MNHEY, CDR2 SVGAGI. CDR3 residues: CASATGLTKTQYF. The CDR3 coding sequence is TGTGCCAGCGCGACAGGGTTGACGAAGACCCAGTACTTC.

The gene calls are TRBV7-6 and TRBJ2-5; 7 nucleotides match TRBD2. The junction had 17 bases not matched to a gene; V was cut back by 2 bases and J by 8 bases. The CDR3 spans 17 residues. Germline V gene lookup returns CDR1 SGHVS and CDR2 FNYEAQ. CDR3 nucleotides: TGTGCCAGCAGCTTAATTAGTGGGGTACCGGGGGGAGAAACCCAGTACTTC. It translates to CASSLISGVPGGETQYF.

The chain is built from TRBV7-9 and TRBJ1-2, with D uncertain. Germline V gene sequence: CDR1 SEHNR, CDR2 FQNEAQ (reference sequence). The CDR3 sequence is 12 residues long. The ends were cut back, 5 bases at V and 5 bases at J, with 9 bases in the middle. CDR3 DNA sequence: TGTGCCAGCAGCGGGTCAAATTATGGCTACACCTTC. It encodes CASSGSNYGYTF.

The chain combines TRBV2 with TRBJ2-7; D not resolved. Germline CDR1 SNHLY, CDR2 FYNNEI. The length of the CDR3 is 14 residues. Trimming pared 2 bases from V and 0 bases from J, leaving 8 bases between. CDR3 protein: CASSEFLTSYEQYF. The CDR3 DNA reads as TGTGCCAGCAGTGAATTTCTCACCTCCTACGAGCAGTACTTC.

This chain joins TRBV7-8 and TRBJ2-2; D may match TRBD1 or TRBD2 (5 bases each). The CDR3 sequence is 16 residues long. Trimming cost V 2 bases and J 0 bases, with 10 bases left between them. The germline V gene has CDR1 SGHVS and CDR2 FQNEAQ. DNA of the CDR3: TGTGCCAGCAGCTTAAAGGGACGGGCGAACACCGGGGAGCTGTTTTTT. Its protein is CASSLKGRANTGELFF.

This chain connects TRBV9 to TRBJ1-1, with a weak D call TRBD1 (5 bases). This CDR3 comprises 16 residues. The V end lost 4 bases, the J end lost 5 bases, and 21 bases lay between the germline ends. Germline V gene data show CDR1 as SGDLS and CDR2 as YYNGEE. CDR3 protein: CASSSPGGLTETEAFF. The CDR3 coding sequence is TGTGCCAGCAGCTCCCCCGGGGGACTTACCGAAACTGAAGCTTTCTTT.

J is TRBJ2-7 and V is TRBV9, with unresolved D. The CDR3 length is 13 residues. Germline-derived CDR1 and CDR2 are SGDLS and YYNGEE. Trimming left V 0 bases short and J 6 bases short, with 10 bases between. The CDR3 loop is CASSVAHLGEQYF. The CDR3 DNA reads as TGTGCCAGCAGCGTAGCACACCTCGGCGAGCAGTACTTC.

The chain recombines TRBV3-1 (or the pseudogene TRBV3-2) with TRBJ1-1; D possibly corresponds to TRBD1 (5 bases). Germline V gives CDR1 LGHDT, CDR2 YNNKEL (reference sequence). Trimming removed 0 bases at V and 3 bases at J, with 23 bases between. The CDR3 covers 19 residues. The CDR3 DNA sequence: TGTGCCAGCAGCCAAGATCTCTCACCACCCTTCAGACAGTACACTGAAGCTTTCTTT. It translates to CASSQDLSPPFRQYTEAFF.

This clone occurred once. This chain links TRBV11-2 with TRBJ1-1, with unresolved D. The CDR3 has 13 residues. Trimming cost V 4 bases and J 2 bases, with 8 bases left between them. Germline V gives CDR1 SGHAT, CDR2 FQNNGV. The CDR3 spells CASSSAPNTEAFF. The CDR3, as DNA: TGTGCCAGCAGCTCAGCACCCAACACTGAAGCTTTCTTT. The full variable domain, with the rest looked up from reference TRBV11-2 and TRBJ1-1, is EAGVAQSPRYKIIEKRQSVAFWCNPISGHATLYWYQQILGQGPKLLIQFQNNGVVDDSQLPKDRFSAERLKGVDSTLKIQPAKLEDSAVYLCASSSAPNTEAFFGQGTRLTVV.

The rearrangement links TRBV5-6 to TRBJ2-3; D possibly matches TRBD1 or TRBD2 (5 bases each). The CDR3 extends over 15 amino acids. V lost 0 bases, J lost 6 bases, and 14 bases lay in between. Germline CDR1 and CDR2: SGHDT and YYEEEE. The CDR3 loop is CASSLVVGVHDTQYF. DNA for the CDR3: TGTGCCAGCAGCTTGGTTGTGGGGGTCCACGATACGCAGTATTTT.

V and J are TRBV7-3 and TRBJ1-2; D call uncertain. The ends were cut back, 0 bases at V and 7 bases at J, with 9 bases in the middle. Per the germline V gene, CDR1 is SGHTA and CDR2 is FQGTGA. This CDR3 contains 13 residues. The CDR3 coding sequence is TGTGCCAGCAGCTTAACTGAAGGGCCTGGCTACACCTTC. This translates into CASSLTEGPGYTF.

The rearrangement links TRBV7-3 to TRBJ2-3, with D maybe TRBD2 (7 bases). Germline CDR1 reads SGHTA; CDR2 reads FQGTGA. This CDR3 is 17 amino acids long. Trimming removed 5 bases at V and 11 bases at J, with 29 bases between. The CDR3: CASSQRGGASPPWEQYF. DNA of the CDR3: TGTGCCAGCAGCCAACGAGGGGGGGCGAGCCCACCATGGGAGCAGTATTTT.

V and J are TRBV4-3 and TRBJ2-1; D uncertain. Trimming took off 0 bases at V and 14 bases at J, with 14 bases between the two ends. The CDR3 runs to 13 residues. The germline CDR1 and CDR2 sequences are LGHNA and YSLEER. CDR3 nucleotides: TGCGCCAGCAGCCAAGATCTAGGGCGATTGGAGTTCTTC. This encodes CASSQDLGRLEFF.